The present TCR beta chain was sequenced within a study of T cell changes during pregnancy in multiple sclerosis. The count of this clone is one. Germline CDR1 is SGHRS and CDR2 is YFSETQ. V was clipped by 4 bases and J by 13 bases; unmatched bases: 14. This CDR3 has 14 amino acids. Profiled with immunoSEQ multiplex PCR; TCRdb holds only in-frame clones, not every one. The sample holds about 48,000 clones, 80% to 90% seen once. The TCR comes from a female donor with multiple sclerosis, enrolled in a pregnancy study. The V gene is TRBV5-1, the J gene TRBJ1-1; 9 bases fit TRBD1. The material sequenced was CD4+ T cells from peripheral blood mononuclear cells, taken in the second trimester of pregnancy. CDR3 in DNA: TGCGCCAGCAGCCCCGGGACAGGGCACCTAGTGGGTTTCTTT. Its translation: CASSPGTGHLVGFF.